One and the same sample provided the 32 T cell receptor beta chains below, sequenced in a study of shared clonotypes between healthy human individuals. The repertoire was sequenced with immunoSEQ multiplex PCR; TCRdb's copy has only in-frame clones and lacks some. The sample holds about 2.3 million clones, just over 90% seen once. The sequencing sample was made of naive CD4+ T cells from PBMCs. Indicated subset: CD45RA+ positively selected. These receptors were collected from a man younger than 35 in good health. Some clones in this sample may be carry-over from other donors' samples.

The rearrangement uses TRBV18 and TRBJ1-5; D is uncertain. This CDR3 has 16 amino acids. Deletions cut 2 bases from V and 0 bases from J, with 11 bases between. From germline, CDR1 is KGHSH and CDR2 LQKENI. The CDR3 DNA is TGTGCCAGCTCACCAATCACGGCAGATAGCAATCAGCCCCAGCATTTT. Amino acids: CASSPITADSNQPQHF.

The chain has TRBV6-5 and TRBJ2-7, with 11 positions matching TRBD2. Germline V lookup: CDR1 MNHEY, CDR2 SVGAGI. After removal of 4 bases from V and 6 bases from J, the junction contained 11 bases not matched to a gene. The CDR3 runs to 16 residues. CDR3 sequence reads: CASSSPGLAGGLEQYF. The CDR3 region has the DNA TGTGCCAGCAGTTCCCCGGGTCTAGCGGGAGGTCTCGAGCAGTACTTC.

The chain has TRBV28 and TRBJ2-7; the D gene is possibly TRBD1 (6 bases). The germline V gene has CDR1 MDHEN and CDR2 SYDVKM. The CDR3 covers 15 residues. V gave up 4 bases and J gave up 5 bases, with 18 bases separating them. The CDR3 region is CASSYRTGLRHEQYF. In nucleotides, the CDR3 is TGTGCCAGCAGTTACCGAACAGGGTTAAGGCACGAGCAGTACTTC.

The chain links TRBV7-3 to TRBJ2-7; possible D gene TRBD1, 5 bases. Trimming removed 5 bases from V and 2 bases from J, with 16 bases in between. This CDR3 has 15 residues. CDR1 is SGHTA, CDR2 FQGTGA, per germline. The CDR3: CASSPGPGPTYEQYF. CDR3 sequence (DNA): TGTGCCAGCAGCCCAGGGCCCGGGCCTACCTACGAGCAGTACTTC. Drawing the rest from reference TRBV7-3 and TRBJ2-7, the complete variable domain is GAGVSQTPSNKVTEKGKYVELRCDPISGHTALYWYRQSLGQGPEFLIYFQGTGAADDSGLPNDRFFAVRPEGSVSTLKIQRTERGDSAVYLCASSPGPGPTYEQYFGPGTRLTVT.

This chain connects TRBV28 to TRBJ1-4, with 9 bases that match TRBD1. Unmatched junction bases numbered 11, after V lost 6 bases and J lost 6 bases. CDR3 length: 16 residues. Germline loops: CDR1 MDHEN, CDR2 SYDVKM. CDR3 nucleotide sequence: TGTGCCAGCAGAAAAAAGATCGGGACAGGGTATGAAAAACTGTTTTTT. Encoded protein: CASRKKIGTGYEKLFF. The whole variable domain, filled in from reference TRBV28 and TRBJ1-4, reads DVKVTQSSRYLVKRTGEKVFLECVQDMDHENMFWYRQDPGLGLRLIYFSYDVKMKEKGDIPEGYSVSREKKERFSLILESASTNQTSMYLCASRKKIGTGYEKLFFGSGTQLSVL.

This chain joins TRBV4-2 and TRBJ2-1, with TRBD2 matching 9 bases. Germline values: CDR1 LGHNA, CDR2 YNFKEQ. This CDR3 has 17 amino acids. The V and J ends lost 1 base and 0 bases, in that order; junction bases with no gene match: 4. The CDR3 DNA follows: TGTGCCAGCAGCCAAGTCAGCGGGGGGTACTCCTACAATGAGCAGTTCTTC. It encodes CASSQVSGGYSYNEQFF.

The rearrangement links TRBV2 to TRBJ2-2; TRBD2 is a possible D gene (5 bases). The CDR3 spans 13 residues. CDR1 and CDR2 from the germline V gene are SNHLY and FYNNEI. Trimming took 4 bases from V and 4 from J, leaving 7 bases between them. The CDR3 nucleotides read TGTGCCAGCAGTGTGCGGGTCACCGGGGAGCTGTTTTTT. This codes for CASSVRVTGELFF.

Note on this clone: One end of the junction varies from germline; a read error may be responsible. The rearrangement joins TRBV7-3 to TRBJ1-2; 9 nucleotides line up with TRBD1. CDR1 SGHTA and CDR2 FQGTGA come from the germline V gene. This CDR3 comprises 15 residues. The CDR3: CASSLTGGRGYGYTF. CDR3 bases: TGTGCCAGCAGCCTAACAGGGGGCCGGGGCTATGGCTACACCTTC.

V is TRBV6-6 and J is TRBJ2-3; TRBD2 aligns across 12 bases. The germline V gene has CDR1 MNHNY and CDR2 SVGAGI (reference sequence). The V and J ends lost 5 bases and 6 bases, in that order; junction bases with no gene match: 9. The CDR3 extends over 16 amino acids. As DNA, the CDR3 is TGTGCCAGCAGTCGTACGACTAGCGGGAGCGGTGATACGCAGTATTTT. It translates to CASSRTTSGSGDTQYF.

The chain recombines TRBV5-1 with TRBJ2-1; 11 positions agree with TRBD2. The CDR3 loop spans 15 amino acids. Germline trimming cut 4 bases from V and 0 bases from J; bases unmatched to any gene: 0. CDR1 is SGHRS and CDR2 is YFSETQ in the germline V gene. The CDR3 DNA sequence: TGCGCCAGCAGCACTAGCGGGAGCTCCTACAATGAGCAGTTCTTC. This codes for CASSTSGSSYNEQFF.

The V gene is TRBV9, the J gene TRBJ1-5; a possible D gene is TRBD1 (5 bases). This CDR3 is built from 17 residues. Germline V CDR1 and CDR2: SGDLS, YYNGEE. V gave up 4 bases and J gave up 0 bases, with 17 bases separating them. The DNA of the CDR3 is TGTGCCAGCAGCCCCGAGACAGCGAGCTATAGCAATCAGCCCCAGCATTTT. This encodes CASSPETASYSNQPQHF.

In regard to this clone: This sample also contains other DNA sequences that code for the same CDR3. This rearrangement joins TRBV5-1 to TRBJ2-5; 10 nucleotides match TRBD1. CDR1 is SGHRS, CDR2 YFSETQ, per germline. The CDR3 runs to 15 residues. Losses at the gene ends were 2 bases for V and 5 bases for J; bases not matched to a gene: 6. CDR3 loop: CASSLGGTGEETQYF. The CDR3 bases are TGCGCCAGCAGCTTAGGCGGGACAGGGGAGGAGACCCAGTACTTC.

The chain links TRBV4-3 to TRBJ2-7, with a tentative D call TRBD2 (6 bases). V was shortened by 0 bases and J by 6 bases, with 15 bases between the two germline ends. Germline V gene data show CDR1 as LGHNA and CDR2 as YSLEER. This CDR3 has 15 residues. CDR3 sequence reads: CASSQEDGGGVEQYF. The CDR3 nucleotides read TGCGCCAGCAGCCAAGAGGACGGGGGTGGGGTCGAGCAGTACTTC.

Concerning this clone: The sample carries other DNA sequences with the same CDR3. The CDR3, as DNA: TGTGCCAGCAGTGCGGGGACTAGCGGGAGCTACGAGCAGTACTTC. As protein: CASSAGTSGSYEQYF. V gene TRBV6-1 combines with J gene TRBJ2-7; 14 bases align to TRBD2. V lost 4 bases to trimming and J lost 3 bases; unmatched junction nucleotides: 2. Looked up from germline, CDR1 is MNHNS and CDR2 is SASEGT. The CDR3 runs 15 residues.

The genes are TRBV21-1 and TRBJ2-7; the table's D gene call, TRBD1, was not cross checked with the DNA. TRBV21-1 is marked as a pseudogene. The CDR3 spans 14 residues. CDR3 amino acids: CASIDGQGRYEQYF. The DNA for the CDR3 is TGTGCCAGCATAGACGGACAGGGGCGCTACGAGCAGTACTTC.

CDR3 bases: TGTGCCAGCAGCAAGAGGACTAGCGGAAAAGAGACCCAGTACTTC. It translates to CASSKRTSGKETQYF. The chain combines TRBV7-2 with TRBJ2-5; the match to TRBD2 covers 10 bases. Unmatched junction bases numbered 6, after V lost 5 bases and J lost 3 bases. Germline assignment: CDR1 SGHTA and CDR2 FQGNSA. The CDR3 sequence is 15 residues long.

The genes are TRBV7-9 and TRBJ2-1; the match to TRBD1 covers 9 bases. The CDR3 sequence is 16 residues long. Germline V gives CDR1 SEHNR, CDR2 FQNEAQ (reference sequence). V lost 5 bases and J lost 7; bases outside the gene matches: 12. Here the CDR3 reads CASSPGEGQGLNEQFF. CDR3 nucleotides: TGTGCCAGCAGCCCAGGGGAGGGACAGGGCCTTAATGAGCAGTTCTTC.

CDR3 in DNA: TGTGCCAGCAGCGTATTCGGTCAGGGTAGTGGCGAGCAGTACTTC. Its translation: CASSVFGQGSGEQYF. This rearrangement joins TRBV9 to TRBJ2-7; TRBD1 is a possible D gene (5 bases). The V gene lost 1 base and the J gene lost 6 bases, with 17 bases spanning the gap. Germline CDR1 is SGDLS and CDR2 is YYNGEE. There are 15 residues in the CDR3. The full variable domain, in which reference TRBV9 and TRBJ2-7 provide the parts outside the CDR3, is DSGVTQTPKHLITATGQRVTLRCSPRSGDLSVYWYQQSLDQGLQFLIQYYNGEERAKGNILERFSAQQFPDLHSELNLSSLELGDSALYFCASSVFGQGSGEQYFGPGTRLTVT.

This clone was recorded once. V and J are TRBV6-1 and TRBJ2-7; D not certain. CDR3 length equals 13 residues. V was clipped by 3 bases and J by 3 bases, with 9 bases between them. Per germline, CDR1 MNHNS and CDR2 SASEGT. CDR3 nucleotide sequence: TGTGCCAGCAGTGAGTGGCAGTTCTACGAGCAGTACTTC. Its translation: CASSEWQFYEQYF.

In this sample, this clone turned up once. The identical CDR3 is also encoded by other nucleotide sequences in the sample. The V and J genes are TRBV9 and TRBJ2-2; D possibly matches TRBD1 or TRBD2 (5 bases each). CDR1 and CDR2 from the germline V gene are SGDLS and YYNGEE. The CDR3 sequence is 13 residues long. V gave up 5 bases and J gave up 4 bases, with 9 bases separating them. This chain's CDR3 is CASSGTVTGELFF. The CDR3 DNA sequence: TGTGCCAGCAGTGGGACGGTCACCGGGGAGCTGTTTTTT. The whole variable domain, filled in from reference TRBV9 and TRBJ2-2, reads DSGVTQTPKHLITATGQRVTLRCSPRSGDLSVYWYQQSLDQGLQFLIQYYNGEERAKGNILERFSAQQFPDLHSELNLSSLELGDSALYFCASSGTVTGELFFGEGSRLTVL.

V and J are TRBV4-2 and TRBJ2-7; D is unresolved. CDR1 and CDR2 from the germline V gene are LGHNA and YNFKEQ. This CDR3 is built from 13 residues. The V and J ends lost 1 base and 2 bases respectively, with 6 bases between them. The DNA of the CDR3 is TGTGCCAGCAGCCAAGTCGAAGCCTACGAGCAGTACTTC. This sequence encodes CASSQVEAYEQYF.

The count of this clone is one. The chain's CDR3 is CASSTPGGNEQYF. The CDR3 DNA reads as TGTGCCAGCAGTACCCCGGGGGGCAACGAGCAGTACTTC. The chain is built from TRBV28 and TRBJ2-7; D might be TRBD2 (7 bases). Germline V gene sequence: CDR1 MDHEN, CDR2 SYDVKM. V lost 5 bases and J 5 bases, leaving 13 bases between the germline ends. The CDR3 is 13 amino acids. Using reference TRBV28 and TRBJ2-7 for the parts outside the CDR3, the full variable domain is DVKVTQSSRYLVKRTGEKVFLECVQDMDHENMFWYRQDPGLGLRLIYFSYDVKMKEKGDIPEGYSVSREKKERFSLILESASTNQTSMYLCASSTPGGNEQYFGPGTRLTVT.

This clone was observed a single time. This rearrangement joins TRBV28 to TRBJ2-7, with 7 bases that match TRBD1. The junction had 3 bases not matched to a gene; V was cut back by 3 bases and J by 1 base. From germline, CDR1 is MDHEN and CDR2 SYDVKM. This CDR3 is built from 14 residues. The CDR3 nucleotides read TGTGCCAGCAGTTTCGCAGGGGGATCCTACGAGCAGTACTTC. Translating it yields CASSFAGGSYEQYF.

This CDR3 reads CASSYTDRAVNTEAFF. Here the CDR3 DNA reads TGTGCCAGCAGTTACACCGACAGGGCGGTGAACACTGAAGCTTTCTTT. The rearrangement links TRBV6-5 to TRBJ1-1, with 7 positions matching TRBD1. Looked up from germline, CDR1 is MNHEY and CDR2 is SVGAGI. J lost 0 bases, V lost 2 bases, and 6 bases had no gene match. This CDR3 has 16 residues.

In its sample, this clone was seen a few times. The chain recombines TRBV28 with TRBJ1-4; D possibly corresponds to TRBD1 (6 bases). V was cut by 5 bases and J by 11 bases, with 12 bases left in between. Germline V CDR1 and CDR2: MDHEN, SYDVKM. The CDR3 covers 12 residues. The CDR3, as DNA: TGTGCCAGCAGTCCTCCCGGACAGAAACTGTTTTTT. Amino acids: CASSPPGQKLFF. Full variable domain (remainder filled in from reference TRBV28 and TRBJ1-4): DVKVTQSSRYLVKRTGEKVFLECVQDMDHENMFWYRQDPGLGLRLIYFSYDVKMKEKGDIPEGYSVSREKKERFSLILESASTNQTSMYLCASSPPGQKLFFGSGTQLSVL.

This clone showed up just once. As DNA, the CDR3 is TGTGCCAGCAGCCTGACGAGGACAGGGAACACTGAAGCTTTCTTT. This codes for CASSLTRTGNTEAFF. The V and J genes are TRBV5-4 and TRBJ1-1, with TRBD1 identical over 7 bases. The V and J ends lost 4 bases and 1 base, in that order; junction bases with no gene match: 7. CDR3 length: 15 amino acids. Germline loops: CDR1 SGHNT, CDR2 YYREEE (reference sequence).

The DNA of the CDR3 is TGTGCCAGCAACCCGGGACAGGGGGTCTACGAGCAGTACTTC. This codes for CASNPGQGVYEQYF. The chain employs TRBV11-2 and TRBJ2-7; 11 positions match TRBD1. CDR3 length: 14 residues. CDR1 is SGHAT and CDR2 is FQNNGV in the germline V gene. V dropped 7 bases and J dropped 3; count of bases not matched to a gene: 5.

The CDR3 region is CATSRPLGEADTQYF. Here the CDR3 DNA reads TGTGCCACCAGCAGACCCTTAGGAGAGGCAGATACGCAGTATTTT. This chain joins TRBV15 and TRBJ2-3; D gene ambiguous. The CDR3 has 15 amino acids. V dropped 2 bases and J dropped 4 bases, with 13 bases sitting between them. Germline lookup yields CDR1 LNHNV and CDR2 YYDKDF (reference sequence).

The V gene is TRBV5-4, the J gene TRBJ2-1; possibly TRBD2 for D (5 bases). The V gene lost 4 bases and the J gene lost 0 bases, with 11 bases spanning the gap. The CDR3 covers 15 residues. Per the germline V gene, CDR1 is SGHNT and CDR2 is YYREEE (reference sequence). The CDR3 region is CASSMTTNSYNEQFF. CDR3 nucleotide sequence: TGTGCCAGCAGCATGACTACTAACTCCTACAATGAGCAGTTCTTC.

V is TRBV15 and J is TRBJ2-7, with 10 bases lining up with TRBD1. Germline V gives CDR1 LNHNV, CDR2 YYDKDF (reference sequence). The CDR3 contains 17 residues. The V segment lost 1 base and the J segment 4 bases; nucleotides outside the gene matches: 10. This CDR3 reads CATSRGLPGQGTYEQYF. CDR3 bases: TGTGCCACCAGCAGAGGCCTTCCGGGACAGGGGACGTACGAGCAGTACTTC.

The chain employs TRBV7-2 and TRBJ1-2, with TRBD1 matching over 8 bases. Per the germline V gene, CDR1 is SGHTA and CDR2 is FQGNSA. This CDR3 region has 14 residues. J was trimmed by 12 bases and V by 5 bases; bases with no gene match: 14. The CDR3 DNA reads as TGTGCCAGCAGCACGAGGACAGGGAGAAGGGTGGACACCTTC. Protein product: CASSTRTGRRVDTF.

With regard to this clone: Other DNA sequences of this sample code for an identical CDR3. CDR3 amino acids: CASSLVDSYEQYF. The CDR3 bases are TGCGCCAGCAGCTTGGTTGACAGCTACGAGCAGTACTTC. The chain has TRBV5-1 and TRBJ2-7, with D possibly TRBD1 on 5 matching bases. The germline V gene encodes CDR1 SGHRS and CDR2 YFSETQ. Trimming shortened V by 0 bases and J by 3 bases, and 7 bases separated the two germline ends. The CDR3 spans 13 residues.